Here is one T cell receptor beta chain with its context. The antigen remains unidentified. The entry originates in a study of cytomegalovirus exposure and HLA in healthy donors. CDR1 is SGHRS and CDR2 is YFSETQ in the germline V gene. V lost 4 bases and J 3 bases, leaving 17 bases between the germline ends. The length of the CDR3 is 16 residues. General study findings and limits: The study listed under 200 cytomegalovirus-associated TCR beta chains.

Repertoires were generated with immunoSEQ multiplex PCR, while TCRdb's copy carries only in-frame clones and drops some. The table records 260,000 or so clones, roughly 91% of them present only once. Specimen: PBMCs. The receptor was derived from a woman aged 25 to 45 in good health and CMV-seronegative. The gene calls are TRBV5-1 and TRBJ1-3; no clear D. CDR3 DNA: TGCGCCAGCAGCACCACGGTTGGGATCTTTGGAAACACCATATATTTT. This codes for CASSTTVGIFGNTIYF.